The TCR beta chain under discussion was sequenced for a study of PD-1 blockade in classical Hodgkin lymphoma. Looked up from germline, CDR1 is GTSNPN and CDR2 is SVGIG (reference sequence). This CDR3 region has 14 residues. V dropped 5 bases and J dropped 2; count of bases not matched to a gene: 6. Every single patient, without exception, relapsed after autologous stem cell transplantation, and brentuximab vedotin exposure varied. Comments on this clone: Its antigen is still unknown.

Broader study findings: Reported baseline diversity: healthy donors highest, relapsed/refractory patients lowest.

Repertoires were generated with immunoSEQ multiplex PCR, while TCRdb's copy carries only in-frame clones and drops some. The sample lists just under 100,000 clones; over 70% were seen once. This sequence was found in a human donor with classical Hodgkin lymphoma. This chain uses TRBV30 with TRBJ2-5; 9 nucleotides match TRBD2. Sequences were derived from peripheral blood mononuclear cells (PBMCs), sampled at baseline. CDR3 loop: CAWRRGRVQETQYF. CDR3 nucleotide sequence: TGTGCCTGGCGCCGCGGGAGGGTACAAGAGACCCAGTACTTC.